Listed below are T cell receptor beta chains from one sample, sequenced in a study of Ad26.COV2.S vaccination and SARS-CoV-2 variants. TCRdb keeps only in-frame clones here, not all; method: immunoSEQ multiplex PCR. The sample consists of roughly 300,000 clones, 80% to 90% of them appearing once. Sequencing used peripheral blood, obtained in a trial of Ad26.COV2.S vaccine versus placebo. These receptors all stem from a person between 18 and 65 years old who received the Ad26.COV2.S COVID-19 vaccine or a placebo. Each CDR3 is given without its conserved first and last residue. Each record gives: J gene, V gene, CDR3 protein.

J gene: TRBJ2-2; V gene: TRBV2; CDR3 protein: ASKPGFNTGELF
J gene: TRBJ2-3; V gene: TRBV19; CDR3 protein: ASSIRGQTDTQY
J gene: TRBJ2-1; V gene: TRBV9; CDR3 protein: ASSQGASGRENEQF
J gene: TRBJ1-1; V gene: TRBV27; CDR3 protein: ASSPELGVGTEAF
J gene: TRBJ1-5; V gene: TRBV28; CDR3 protein: ASSLRDRGSNQPQH
J gene: TRBJ2-5; V gene: TRBV18; CDR3 protein: ASSPAGGETQY
J gene: TRBJ1-1; V gene: TRBV19; CDR3 protein: ASSPYTPTQNTEAF
J gene: TRBJ2-3; V gene: TRBV5-4; CDR3 protein: ASSFKELQGDTQY
J gene: TRBJ1-4; V gene: TRBV7-9; CDR3 protein: ASSFGTAKNEKLF
J gene: TRBJ1-2; V gene: TRBV27; CDR3 protein: ASSWTGGRDGYT
J gene: TRBJ2-1; V gene: TRBV24-1; CDR3 protein: ATSARGSYNEQF
J gene: TRBJ2-2; V gene: TRBV7-2; CDR3 protein: ASSSRQNTGELF
J gene: TRBJ1-1; V gene: TRBV28; CDR3 protein: ASSLQGPNTEAF
J gene: TRBJ2-7; V gene: TRBV19; CDR3 protein: ASSPGLSYEQY
J gene: TRBJ2-7; V gene: TRBV28; CDR3 protein: ASKLPGRSYEQY
J gene: TRBJ2-2; V gene: TRBV5-1; CDR3 protein: ASSLGQNTGELF
J gene: TRBJ2-2; V gene: TRBV5-1; CDR3 protein: ASSLEGNAGTGELF
J gene: TRBJ1-4; V gene: TRBV5-1; CDR3 protein: ASRPEGQGAGKLF
J gene: TRBJ1-3; V gene: TRBV3-1/TRBV3-2; CDR3 protein: ASSQMPPGTGTGNTIY
J gene: TRBJ2-7; V gene: TRBV7-2; CDR3 protein: ASRKKRLDRSYEQY
J gene: TRBJ2-1; V gene: TRBV5-1; CDR3 protein: ASSLGGYFNEQF
J gene: TRBJ2-1; V gene: TRBV6-5; CDR3 protein: ASKLDRSLLNEQF
J gene: TRBJ2-1; V gene: TRBV3-1/TRBV3-2; CDR3 protein: ASSQGAVSSYNEQF
J gene: TRBJ2-2; V gene: TRBV24-1; CDR3 protein: ATRRTSGRVSGELF
J gene: TRBJ2-2; V gene: TRBV5-1; CDR3 protein: ASSLTDRGTGELF
J gene: TRBJ1-2; V gene: TRBV6-5; CDR3 protein: ASSPQGAGYGYT
J gene: TRBJ1-5; V gene: TRBV9; CDR3 protein: ASSVGGAGNQPQH
J gene: TRBJ1-6; V gene: TRBV28; CDR3 protein: ASQGPNNSPLH
J gene: TRBJ2-7; V gene: TRBV12-3/TRBV12-4; CDR3 protein: ASSPQGAYEQY
J gene: TRBJ1-1; V gene: TRBV19; CDR3 protein: ASCPRDRVSEAF
J gene: TRBJ1-3; V gene: TRBV4-3; CDR3 protein: ASSQDKGPGNTIY
J gene: TRBJ1-4; V gene: TRBV11-2; CDR3 protein: ASSNGTADNEKLF
J gene: TRBJ2-2; V gene: TRBV6-1; CDR3 protein: ASSDRNKVTPNTGELF
J gene: TRBJ1-6; V gene: TRBV19; CDR3 protein: ASSYRGPPSDSPLH
J gene: TRBJ2-1; V gene: TRBV6-6; CDR3 protein: ASSYSAGQGDNEQF
J gene: TRBJ2-3; V gene: TRBV19; CDR3 protein: ASAKHRVTDTQY
J gene: TRBJ2-7; V gene: TRBV28; CDR3 protein: ASSRTSRDSYYEQY
J gene: TRBJ2-3; V gene: TRBV4-2; CDR3 protein: ASSRPESRDTYTDTQY
J gene: TRBJ2-6; V gene: TRBV7-2; CDR3 protein: ASSLEVIENVLT
J gene: TRBJ2-1; V gene: TRBV7-9; CDR3 protein: ASSRTGTGSYNEQF
J gene: TRBJ2-6; V gene: TRBV5-1; CDR3 protein: ASSLWTGISGANVLT
J gene: TRBJ2-7; V gene: TRBV10-3; CDR3 protein: AIRPAGVFREQY